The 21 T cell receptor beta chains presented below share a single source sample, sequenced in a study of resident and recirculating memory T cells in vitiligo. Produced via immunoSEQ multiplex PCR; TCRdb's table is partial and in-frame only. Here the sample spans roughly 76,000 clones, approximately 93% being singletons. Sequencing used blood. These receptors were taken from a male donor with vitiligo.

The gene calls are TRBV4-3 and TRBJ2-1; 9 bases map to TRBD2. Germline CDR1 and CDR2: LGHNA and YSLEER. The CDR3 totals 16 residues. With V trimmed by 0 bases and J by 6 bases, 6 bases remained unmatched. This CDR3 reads CASSQDWRGGLNEQFF. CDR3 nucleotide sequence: TGCGCCAGCAGCCAAGACTGGCGGGGGGGGCTCAATGAGCAGTTCTTC.

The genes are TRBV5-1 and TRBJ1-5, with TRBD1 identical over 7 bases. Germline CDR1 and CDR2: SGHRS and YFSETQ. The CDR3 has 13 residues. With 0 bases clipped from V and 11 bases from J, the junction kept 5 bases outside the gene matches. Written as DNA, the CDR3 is TGCGCCAGCAGCTTGGAAGGGGGCCTAGCCCAGCATTTT. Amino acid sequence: CASSLEGGLAQHF. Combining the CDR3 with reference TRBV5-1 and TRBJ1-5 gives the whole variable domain KAGVTQTPRYLIKTRGQQVTLSCSPISGHRSVSWYQQTPGQGLQFLFEYFSETQRNKGNFPGRFSGRQFSNSRSEMNVSTLELGDSALYLCASSLEGGLAQHFGDGTRLSIL.

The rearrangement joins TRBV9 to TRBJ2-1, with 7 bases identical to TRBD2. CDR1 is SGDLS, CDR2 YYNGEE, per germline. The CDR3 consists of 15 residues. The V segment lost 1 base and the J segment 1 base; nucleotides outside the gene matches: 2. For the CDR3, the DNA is TGTGCCAGCAGCGTATTCGGGGGGTCCTACAATGAGCAGTTCTTC. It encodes CASSVFGGSYNEQFF.

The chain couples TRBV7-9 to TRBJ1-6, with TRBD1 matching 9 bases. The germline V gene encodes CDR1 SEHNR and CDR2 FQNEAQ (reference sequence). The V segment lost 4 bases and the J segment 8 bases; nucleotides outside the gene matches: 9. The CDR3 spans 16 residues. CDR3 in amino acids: CASSSDSGTGYSPLHF. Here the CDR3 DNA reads TGTGCCAGCAGCTCAGATTCCGGGACAGGGTATTCACCCCTCCACTTT.

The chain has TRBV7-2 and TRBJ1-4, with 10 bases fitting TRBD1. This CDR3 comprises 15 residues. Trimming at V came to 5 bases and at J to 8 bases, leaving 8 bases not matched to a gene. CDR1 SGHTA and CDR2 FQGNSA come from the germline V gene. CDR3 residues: CASSPDRGRKEKLFF. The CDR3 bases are TGTGCCAGCAGCCCCGACAGGGGGCGGAAAGAAAAACTGTTTTTT. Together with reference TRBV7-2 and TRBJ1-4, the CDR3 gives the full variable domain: GAGVSQSPSNKVTEKGKDVELRCDPISGHTALYWYRQSLGQGLEFLIYFQGNSAPDKSGLPSDRFSAERTGGSVSTLTIQRTQQEDSAVYLCASSPDRGRKEKLFFGSGTQLSVL.

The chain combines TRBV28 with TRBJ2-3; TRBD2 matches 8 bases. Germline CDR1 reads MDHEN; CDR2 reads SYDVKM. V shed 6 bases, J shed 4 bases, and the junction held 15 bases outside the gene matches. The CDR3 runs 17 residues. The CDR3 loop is CASSAVPGLVGADTQYF. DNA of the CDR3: TGTGCCAGCAGCGCAGTTCCGGGACTAGTAGGGGCAGATACGCAGTATTTT.

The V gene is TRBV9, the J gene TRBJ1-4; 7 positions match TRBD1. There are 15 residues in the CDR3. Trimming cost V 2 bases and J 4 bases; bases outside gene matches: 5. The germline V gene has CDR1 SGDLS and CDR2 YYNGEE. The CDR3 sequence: CASSVSTGLNEKLFF. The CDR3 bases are TGTGCCAGCAGCGTGTCGACAGGGCTTAATGAAAAACTGTTTTTT.

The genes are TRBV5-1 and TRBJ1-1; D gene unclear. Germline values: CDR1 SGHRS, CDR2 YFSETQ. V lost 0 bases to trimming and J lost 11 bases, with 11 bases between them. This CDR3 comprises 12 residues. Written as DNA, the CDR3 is TGCGCCAGCAGCTTGGGTGAGGGAGAGGCTTTCTTT. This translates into CASSLGEGEAFF.

The CDR3 DNA sequence: TGTGCCAGCAGCCCCTCCGTAGGGGGTGAGCAGTTCTTC. This translates into CASSPSVGGEQFF. This chain connects TRBV7-3 to TRBJ2-1; D possibly corresponds to TRBD1 (6 bases). V was clipped by 5 bases and J by 9 bases, with 14 bases between them. The CDR3 is 13 amino acids. Germline values: CDR1 SGHTA, CDR2 FQGTGA.

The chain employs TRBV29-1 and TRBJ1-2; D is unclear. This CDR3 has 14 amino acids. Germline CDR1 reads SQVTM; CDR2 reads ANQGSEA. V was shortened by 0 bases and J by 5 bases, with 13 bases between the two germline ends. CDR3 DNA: TGCAGCGTTGAAGATGGTCCGATACAGTATGGCTACACCTTC. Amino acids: CSVEDGPIQYGYTF.

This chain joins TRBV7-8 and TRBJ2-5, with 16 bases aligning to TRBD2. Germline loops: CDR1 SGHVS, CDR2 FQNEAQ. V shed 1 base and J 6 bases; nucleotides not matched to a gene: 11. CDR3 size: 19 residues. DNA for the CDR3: TGTGCCAGCAGCTTAGAGGGACTAGCGGGGGGGCCGGCGGCAAAGACCCAGTACTTC. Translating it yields CASSLEGLAGGPAAKTQYF.

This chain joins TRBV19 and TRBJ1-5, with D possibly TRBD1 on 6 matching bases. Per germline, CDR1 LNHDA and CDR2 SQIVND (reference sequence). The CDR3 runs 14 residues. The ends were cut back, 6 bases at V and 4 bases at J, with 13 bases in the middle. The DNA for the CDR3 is TGTGCCAGTAGGGGGTACACAGGGAATCAGCCCCAGCATTTT. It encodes CASRGYTGNQPQHF.

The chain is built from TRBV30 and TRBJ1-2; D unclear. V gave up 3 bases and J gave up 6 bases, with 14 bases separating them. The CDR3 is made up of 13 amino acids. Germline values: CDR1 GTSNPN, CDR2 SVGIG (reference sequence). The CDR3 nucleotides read TGTGCCTGGAGAGTCACCTCGGTGGATGGCTACACCTTC. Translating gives CAWRVTSVDGYTF.

CDR3 loop: CASSYSSVGNTIYF. The DNA of the CDR3 is TGTGCCAGCAGTTACTCGTCCGTTGGAAACACCATATATTTT. V is TRBV6-5 and J is TRBJ1-3; the D is unclear. The germline V gene encodes CDR1 MNHEY and CDR2 SVGAGI. Deletions cut 0 bases from V and 3 bases from J, with 6 bases between. CDR3 length equals 14 residues.

The DNA of the CDR3 is TGTGCCAGTAGCCCAGGACAGGGTCCTTATGGCTACACCTTC. Translated, it gives CASSPGQGPYGYTF. J is TRBJ1-2 and V is TRBV19; 8 nucleotides agree with TRBD1. This CDR3 has 14 residues. Trimming took 6 bases from V and 5 from J; bases not matched to a gene: 8. Germline CDR1 reads LNHDA; CDR2 reads SQIVND (reference sequence).

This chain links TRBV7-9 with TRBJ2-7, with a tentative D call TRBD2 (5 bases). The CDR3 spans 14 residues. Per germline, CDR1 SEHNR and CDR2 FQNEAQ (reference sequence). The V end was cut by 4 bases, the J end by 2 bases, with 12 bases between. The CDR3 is CASSSEATTYEQYF. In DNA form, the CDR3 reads TGTGCCAGCAGCTCGGAGGCGACTACCTACGAGCAGTACTTC. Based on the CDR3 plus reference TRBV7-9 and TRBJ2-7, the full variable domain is DTGVSQNPRHKITKRGQNVTFRCDPISEHNRLYWYRQTLGQGPEFLTYFQNEAQLEKSRLLSDRFSAERPKGSFSTLEIQRTEQGDSAMYLCASSSEATTYEQYFGPGTRLTVT.

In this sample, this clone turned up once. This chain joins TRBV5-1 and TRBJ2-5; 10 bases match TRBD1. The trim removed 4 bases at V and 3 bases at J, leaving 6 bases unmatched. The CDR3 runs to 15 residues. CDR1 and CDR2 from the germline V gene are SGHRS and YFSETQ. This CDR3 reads CASSPGTGVEETQYF. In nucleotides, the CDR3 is TGCGCCAGCAGCCCCGGGACAGGGGTCGAAGAGACCCAGTACTTC.

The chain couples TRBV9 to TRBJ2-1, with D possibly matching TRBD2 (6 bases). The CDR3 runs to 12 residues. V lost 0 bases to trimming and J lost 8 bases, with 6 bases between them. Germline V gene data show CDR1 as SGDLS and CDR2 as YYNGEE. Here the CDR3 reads CASSVGGDEQFF. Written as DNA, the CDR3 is TGTGCCAGCAGCGTAGGGGGGGATGAGCAGTTCTTC.

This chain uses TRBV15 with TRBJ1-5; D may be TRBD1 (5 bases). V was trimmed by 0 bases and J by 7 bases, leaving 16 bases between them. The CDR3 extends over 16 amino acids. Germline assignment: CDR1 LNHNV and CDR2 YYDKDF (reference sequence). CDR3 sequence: CATSRDRHGAGQPQHF. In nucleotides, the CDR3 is TGTGCCACCAGCAGAGATCGACATGGGGCTGGGCAGCCCCAGCATTTT.

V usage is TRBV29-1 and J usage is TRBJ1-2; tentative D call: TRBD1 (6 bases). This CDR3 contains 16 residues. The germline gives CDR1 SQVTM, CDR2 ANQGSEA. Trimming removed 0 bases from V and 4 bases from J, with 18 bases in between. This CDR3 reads CSVEDRGGGQSYGYTF. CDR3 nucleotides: TGCAGCGTTGAAGATAGGGGTGGTGGACAGTCCTATGGCTACACCTTC.

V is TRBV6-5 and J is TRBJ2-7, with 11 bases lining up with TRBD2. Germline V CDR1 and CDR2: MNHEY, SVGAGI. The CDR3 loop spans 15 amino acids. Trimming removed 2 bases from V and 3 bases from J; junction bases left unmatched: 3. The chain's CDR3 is CASSYLAGGVYEQYF. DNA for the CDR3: TGTGCCAGCAGTTACCTAGCGGGGGGCGTCTACGAGCAGTACTTC.